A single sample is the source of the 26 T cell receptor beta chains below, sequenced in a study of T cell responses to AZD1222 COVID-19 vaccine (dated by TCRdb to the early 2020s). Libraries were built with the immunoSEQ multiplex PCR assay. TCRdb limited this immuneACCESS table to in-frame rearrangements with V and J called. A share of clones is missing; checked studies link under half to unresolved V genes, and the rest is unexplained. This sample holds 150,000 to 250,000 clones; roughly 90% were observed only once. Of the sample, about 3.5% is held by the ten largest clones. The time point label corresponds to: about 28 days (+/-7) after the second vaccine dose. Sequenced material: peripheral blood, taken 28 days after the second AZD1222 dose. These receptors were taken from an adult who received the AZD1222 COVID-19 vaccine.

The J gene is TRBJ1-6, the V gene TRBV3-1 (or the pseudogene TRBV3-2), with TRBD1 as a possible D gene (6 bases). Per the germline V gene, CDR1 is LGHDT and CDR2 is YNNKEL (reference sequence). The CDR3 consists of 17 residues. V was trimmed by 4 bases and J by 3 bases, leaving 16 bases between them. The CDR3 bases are TGTGCCAGCAGCCGCCGGGGACAAGGAAACTATAATTCACCCCTCCACTTT. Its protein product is CASSRRGQGNYNSPLHF.

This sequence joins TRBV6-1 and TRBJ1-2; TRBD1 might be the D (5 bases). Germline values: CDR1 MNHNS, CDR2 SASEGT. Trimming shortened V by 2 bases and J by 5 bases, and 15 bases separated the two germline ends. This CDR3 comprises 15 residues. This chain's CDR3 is CASSEMGDRNYGYTF. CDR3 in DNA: TGTGCCAGCAGTGAAATGGGGGACCGCAATTATGGCTACACCTTC.

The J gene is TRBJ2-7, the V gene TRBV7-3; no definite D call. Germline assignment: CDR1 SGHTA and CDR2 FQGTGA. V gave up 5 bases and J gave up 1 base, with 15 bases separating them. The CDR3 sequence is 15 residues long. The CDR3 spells CASSPHIDTSYEQYF. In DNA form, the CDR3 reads TGTGCCAGCAGCCCTCACATCGACACGTCCTACGAGCAGTACTTC.

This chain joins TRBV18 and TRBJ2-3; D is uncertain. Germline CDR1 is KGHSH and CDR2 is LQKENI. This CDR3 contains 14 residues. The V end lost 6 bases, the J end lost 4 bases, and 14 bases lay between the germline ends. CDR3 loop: CASSQEPSADTQYF. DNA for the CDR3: TGTGCCAGCTCCCAGGAACCTTCGGCAGATACGCAGTATTTT.

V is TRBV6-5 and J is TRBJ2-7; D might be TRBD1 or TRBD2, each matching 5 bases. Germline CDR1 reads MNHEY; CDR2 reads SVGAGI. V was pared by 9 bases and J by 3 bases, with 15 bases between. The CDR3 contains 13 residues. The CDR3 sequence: CASTRRENYEQYF. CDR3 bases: TGTGCCAGTACGCGCAGGGAGAACTACGAGCAGTACTTC.

The CDR3 DNA reads TGTGCCAGCAGCCCAGCACGACAGGGGGCCCACCTTCCCCATGGCTACACCTTC. This sequence encodes CASSPARQGAHLPHGYTF. The chain is built from TRBV27 and TRBJ1-2; the match to TRBD1 covers 10 bases. With 6 bases clipped from V and 6 bases from J, the junction kept 19 bases outside the gene matches. Looked up from germline, CDR1 is MNHEY and CDR2 is SMNVEV (reference sequence). CDR3 size: 18 residues.

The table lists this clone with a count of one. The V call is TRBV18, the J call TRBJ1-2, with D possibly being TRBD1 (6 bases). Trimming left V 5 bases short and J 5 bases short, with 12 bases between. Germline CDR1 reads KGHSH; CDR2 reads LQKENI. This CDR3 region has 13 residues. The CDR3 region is CASSEGQRYGYTF. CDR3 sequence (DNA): TGTGCCAGCTCAGAGGGACAAAGATATGGCTACACCTTC.

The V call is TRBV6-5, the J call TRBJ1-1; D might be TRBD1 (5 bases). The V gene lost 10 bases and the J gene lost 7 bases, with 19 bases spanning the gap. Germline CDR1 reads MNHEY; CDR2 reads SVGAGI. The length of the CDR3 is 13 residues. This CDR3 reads CATYLRGGYEAFF. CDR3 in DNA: TGTGCCACCTACCTTAGGGGTGGATATGAAGCTTTCTTT.

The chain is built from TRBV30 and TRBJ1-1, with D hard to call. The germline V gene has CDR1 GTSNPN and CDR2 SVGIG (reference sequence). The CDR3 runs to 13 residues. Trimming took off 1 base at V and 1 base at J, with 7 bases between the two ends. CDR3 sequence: CAWSATRNTEAFF. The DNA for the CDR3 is TGTGCCTGGAGTGCGACACGGAACACTGAAGCTTTCTTT. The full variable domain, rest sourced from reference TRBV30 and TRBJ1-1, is SQTIHQWPATLVQPVGSPLSLECTVEGTSNPNLYWYRQAAGRGLQLLFYSVGIGQISSEVPQNLSASRPQDRQFILSSKKLLLSDSGFYLCAWSATRNTEAFFGQGTRLTVV.

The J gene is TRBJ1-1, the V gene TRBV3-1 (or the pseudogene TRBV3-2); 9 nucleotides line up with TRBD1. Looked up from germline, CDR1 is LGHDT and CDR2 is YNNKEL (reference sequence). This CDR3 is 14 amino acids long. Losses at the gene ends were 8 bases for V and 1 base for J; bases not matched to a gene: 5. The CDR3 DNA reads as TGTGCCAGCCGACAGGGGGTCGCGAACACTGAAGCTTTCTTT. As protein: CASRQGVANTEAFF.

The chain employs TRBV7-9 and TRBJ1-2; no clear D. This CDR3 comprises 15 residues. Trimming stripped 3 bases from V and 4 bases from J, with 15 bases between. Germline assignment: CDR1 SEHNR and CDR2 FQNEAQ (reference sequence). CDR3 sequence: CASSLPWSVPYGYTF. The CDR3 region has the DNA TGTGCCAGCAGCTTGCCTTGGAGTGTACCCTATGGCTACACCTTC.

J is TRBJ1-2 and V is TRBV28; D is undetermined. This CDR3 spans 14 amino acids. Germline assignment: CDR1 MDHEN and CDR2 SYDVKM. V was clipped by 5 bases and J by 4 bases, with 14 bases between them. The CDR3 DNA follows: TGTGCCAGCAGTCCTGACACGGGGAGCTATGGCTACACCTTC. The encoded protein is CASSPDTGSYGYTF.

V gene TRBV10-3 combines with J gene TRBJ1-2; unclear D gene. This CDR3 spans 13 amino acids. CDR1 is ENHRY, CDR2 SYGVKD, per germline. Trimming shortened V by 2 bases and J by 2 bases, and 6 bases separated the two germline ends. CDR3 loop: CAISEIGNYGYTF. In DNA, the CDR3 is TGTGCCATCAGTGAGATAGGAAACTATGGCTACACCTTC.

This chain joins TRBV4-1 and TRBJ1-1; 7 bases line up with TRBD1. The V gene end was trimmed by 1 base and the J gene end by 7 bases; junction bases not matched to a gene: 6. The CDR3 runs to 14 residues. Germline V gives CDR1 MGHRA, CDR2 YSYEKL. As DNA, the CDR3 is TGCGCCAGCAGCCAAGTCGACAGGGCTTTTGAAGCTTTCTTT. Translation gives CASSQVDRAFEAFF.

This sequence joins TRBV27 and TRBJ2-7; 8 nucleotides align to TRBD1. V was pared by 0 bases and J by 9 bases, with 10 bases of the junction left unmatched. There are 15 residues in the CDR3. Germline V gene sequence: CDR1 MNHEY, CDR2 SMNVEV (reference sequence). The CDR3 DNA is TGTGCCAGCAGTTTATCCGCCAGGGGGCGGGGTAGGCAGTACTTC. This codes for CASSLSARGRGRQYF.

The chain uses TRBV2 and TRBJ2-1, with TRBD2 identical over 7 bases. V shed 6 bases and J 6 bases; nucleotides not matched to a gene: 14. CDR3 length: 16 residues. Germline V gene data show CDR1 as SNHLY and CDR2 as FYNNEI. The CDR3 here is CASSPPGLGTRNEQFF. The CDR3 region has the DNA TGTGCCAGCAGCCCCCCAGGACTAGGTACACGCAATGAGCAGTTCTTC.

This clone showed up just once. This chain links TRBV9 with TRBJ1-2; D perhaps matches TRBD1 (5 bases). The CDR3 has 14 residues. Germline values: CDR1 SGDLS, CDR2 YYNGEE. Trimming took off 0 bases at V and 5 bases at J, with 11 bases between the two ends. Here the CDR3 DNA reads TGTGCCAGCAGCGTAGATCAGGGCTTTTATGGCTACACCTTC. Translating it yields CASSVDQGFYGYTF.

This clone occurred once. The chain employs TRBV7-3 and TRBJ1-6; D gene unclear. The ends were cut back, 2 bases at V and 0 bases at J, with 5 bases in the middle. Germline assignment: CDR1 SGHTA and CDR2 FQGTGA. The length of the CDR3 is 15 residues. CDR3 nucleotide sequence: TGTGCCAGCAGCTTAGCGAGCTCCTATAATTCACCCCTCCACTTT. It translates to CASSLASSYNSPLHF. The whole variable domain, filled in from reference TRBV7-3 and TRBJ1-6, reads GAGVSQTPSNKVTEKGKYVELRCDPISGHTALYWYRQSLGQGPEFLIYFQGTGAADDSGLPNDRFFAVRPEGSVSTLKIQRTERGDSAVYLCASSLASSYNSPLHFGNGTRLTVT.

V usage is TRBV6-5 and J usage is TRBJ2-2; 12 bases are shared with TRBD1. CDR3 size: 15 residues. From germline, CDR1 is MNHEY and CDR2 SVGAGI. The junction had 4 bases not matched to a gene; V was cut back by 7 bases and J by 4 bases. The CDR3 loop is CASTGQGAGTGELFF. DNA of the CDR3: TGTGCCAGCACGGGACAGGGGGCCGGCACCGGGGAGCTGTTTTTT.

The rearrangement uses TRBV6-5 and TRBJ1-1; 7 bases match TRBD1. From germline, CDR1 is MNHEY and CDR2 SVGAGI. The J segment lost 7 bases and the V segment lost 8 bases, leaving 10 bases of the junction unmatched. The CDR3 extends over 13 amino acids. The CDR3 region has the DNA TGTGCCAGCCGGGACAGCCTCTCACTTGAAGCTTTCTTT. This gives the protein CASRDSLSLEAFF.

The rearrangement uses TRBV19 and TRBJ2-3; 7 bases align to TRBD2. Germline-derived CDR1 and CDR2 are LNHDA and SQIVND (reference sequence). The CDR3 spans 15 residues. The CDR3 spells CGTSNPGGVTDTQYF. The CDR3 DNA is TGTGGGACCTCAAATCCGGGGGGAGTCACAGATACGCAGTATTTT.

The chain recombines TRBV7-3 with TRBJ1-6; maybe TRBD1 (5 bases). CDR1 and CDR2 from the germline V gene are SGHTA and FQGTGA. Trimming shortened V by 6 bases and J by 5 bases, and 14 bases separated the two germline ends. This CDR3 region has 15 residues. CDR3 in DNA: TGTGCCAGCAGGTCGCCGGGACGGGATAATTCACCCCTCCACTTT. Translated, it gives CASRSPGRDNSPLHF.

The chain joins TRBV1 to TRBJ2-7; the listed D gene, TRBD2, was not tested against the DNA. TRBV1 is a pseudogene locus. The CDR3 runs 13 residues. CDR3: CTSSLTTPEEQYF. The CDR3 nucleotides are TGCACCAGCAGCCTGACTACTCCTGAGGAGCAGTACTTC.

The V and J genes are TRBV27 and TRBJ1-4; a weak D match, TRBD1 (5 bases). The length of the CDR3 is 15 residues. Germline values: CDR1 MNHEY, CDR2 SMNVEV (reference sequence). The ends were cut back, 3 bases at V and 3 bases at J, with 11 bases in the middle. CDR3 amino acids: CASSFIGAANEKLFF. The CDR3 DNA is TGTGCCAGCAGTTTCATAGGGGCTGCTAATGAAAAACTGTTTTTT.

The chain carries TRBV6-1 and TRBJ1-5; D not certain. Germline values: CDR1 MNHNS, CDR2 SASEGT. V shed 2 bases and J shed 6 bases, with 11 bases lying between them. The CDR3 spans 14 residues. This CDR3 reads CASSERVSGQPQHF. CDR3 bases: TGTGCCAGCAGTGAAAGGGTGAGTGGTCAGCCCCAGCATTTT.

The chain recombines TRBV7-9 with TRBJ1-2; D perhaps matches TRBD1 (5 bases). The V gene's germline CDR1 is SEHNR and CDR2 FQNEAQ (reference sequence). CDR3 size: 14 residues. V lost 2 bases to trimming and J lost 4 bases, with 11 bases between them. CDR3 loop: CASSLSDSAYGYTF. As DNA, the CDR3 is TGTGCCAGCAGCTTATCTGACAGTGCCTATGGCTACACCTTC.